These T cell receptor beta chains were read from a single sample in a study of identifying expanded T cells in peripheral blood. Sequenced by immunoSEQ multiplex PCR; TCRdb stores in-frame clones only, minus some. The data contain tens of thousands of clones, about 87% of them singletons. Sequencing was carried out using blood. These receptors were taken from a person between 18 and 70 years old in good health. CDR3s include the opening cysteine and the closing phenylalanine or tryptophan. Each record gives: D gene, J gene, clone size, V gene, CDR3 DNA, CDR3 protein. D genes are given only for firm matches. A clone size is listed for some rows: how often the clone was seen (once, few, many), or a class if it is expanded.

-,TRBJ2-1,-,TRBV13,TGTGCCAGCAGCTTTCAGCTGGTTGAGCAGTTCTTC,CASSFQLVEQFF
TRBD2,TRBJ2-5,-,TRBV15,TGTGCCACCAGCACTAGCGGGGGACGTGACAATTCTGAGACCCAGTACTTC,CATSTSGGRDNSETQYF
-,TRBJ2-5,-,TRBV10-3,TGTGCCATCAGTTCTTCCGGGTCACCGGAGACCCAGTACTTC,CAISSSGSPETQYF
TRBD2,TRBJ2-7,-,TRBV25-1,TGTGCCAGCAGTGAAGGGGGACTATCCTACGAGCAGTACTTC,CASSEGGLSYEQYF
-,TRBJ2-7,once,TRBV11-2,TGTGCCAGCAGCCCCTCTCAGGGGGGGCCCTACGAGCAGTACTTC,CASSPSQGGPYEQYF
-,TRBJ1-4,-,TRBV12-1,TGTGCCAGCAGCTTTGACGGACGAGGGAGTAAAAAACTGTTTTTT,CASSFDGRGSKKLFF
-,TRBJ2-1,-,TRBV14,TGTGCCAGCAGCCAAGTTCATTGGGCGGGAAATGAGCAGTTCTTC,CASSQVHWAGNEQFF
TRBD1,TRBJ1-2,-,TRBV6-1,TGTGCCAGCAGTACCGGACAGGGGAAATGGTATGGCTACACCTTC,CASSTGQGKWYGYTF
TRBD1,TRBJ2-7,-,TRBV18,TGTGCCAGCTCACCGATAGGACAGGTTACCTCCTACGAGCAGTACTTC,CASSPIGQVTSYEQYF
-,TRBJ2-1,-,TRBV5-1,TGCGCCAGCAGCTTGGAAGGGGCATACAATGAGCAGTTCTTC,CASSLEGAYNEQFF
-,TRBJ1-2,-,TRBV20-1,TGCAGTGCCGAGTATGGCTACACCTTC,CSAEYGYTF
-,TRBJ1-2,-,TRBV11-2,TGTGCCAGCAGCTTCGGGGGTCAGGGATATGGCTACACCTTC,CASSFGGQGYGYTF
-,TRBJ2-1,-,TRBV28,TGTGCCAGCACTACAGGTCAAACCTACAATGAGCAGTTCTTC,CASTTGQTYNEQFF
-,TRBJ1-1,-,TRBV25-1,TGTGCCAGCAGTGCGTGGGGCTCGGACACTGAAGCTTTCTTT,CASSAWGSDTEAFF
TRBD1,TRBJ1-3,-,TRBV27,TGTGCCAGCAGTTCTGGGACAGGGGCTTACTCTGGAAACACCATATATTTT,CASSSGTGAYSGNTIYF
-,TRBJ1-2,-,TRBV6-6,TGTGCCAGCAGCCCAGTGGGGAACTATGGCTACACCTTC,CASSPVGNYGYTF
-,TRBJ1-2,-,TRBV6-1,TGTGCCAGCAGTGAAGCCCTTTACCCGCCTGGCTACACCTTC,CASSEALYPPGYTF
TRBD1,TRBJ2-3,-,TRBV5-1,TGCGCCAGTACTACCGGGACAGGAGGCACAGATACGCAGTATTTT,CASTTGTGGTDTQYF
-,TRBJ2-7,few,TRBV10-1,TGCGCCAGCAGTGAGAAGGTCGGAGGCCCACTCTACGAGCAGTACTTC,CASSEKVGGPLYEQYF
TRBD2,TRBJ2-3,once,TRBV18,TGTGCCAGCTCACCACGAGGGCGACTAGCGGGCACCCTAAGCACAGATACGCAGTATTTT,CASSPRGRLAGTLSTDTQYF
-,TRBJ1-5,-,TRBV28,TGTGCCAGCAGTTTGGGTTCGGGGTTCAATCAGCCCCAGCATTTT,CASSLGSGFNQPQHF
TRBD1,TRBJ2-7,-,TRBV19,TGTGCCAGTAGTCCTGGGACAGGGGGCGTCGAGCAGTACTTC,CASSPGTGGVEQYF
-,TRBJ1-6,few,TRBV2,TGTGCCAGCAGTGCGAGCTGGTATAATTCACCCCTCCACTTT,CASSASWYNSPLHF
-,TRBJ2-1,-,TRBV4-2,TGTGCCAGCAGCCAAGATCAGGGGGGCCCCTACAATGAGCAGTTCTTC,CASSQDQGGPYNEQFF
TRBD1,TRBJ2-7,-,TRBV6-5,TGTGCCAGCAGTTACTCCAGGACAGGGGGCGAGCAGTACTTC,CASSYSRTGGEQYF
-,TRBJ1-1,-,TRBV11-3,TGTGCCAGCAGCTTAGGGGGGAACACTGAAGCTTTCTTT,CASSLGGNTEAFF
TRBD1,TRBJ2-3,-,TRBV27,TGTGCCAGCGGCGTTAGGGCAGGGGGAACAGATACGCAGTATTTT,CASGVRAGGTDTQYF
-,TRBJ2-1,-,TRBV4-1,TGCGCCAGCAGCCAAGATTACGGGGCGAGCTCCTACAATGAGCAGTTCTTC,CASSQDYGASSYNEQFF
-,TRBJ2-5,once,TRBV29-1,TGCAGCGTTGATGGGGGTCCCGGGCGAGAAGAGACCCAGTACTTC,CSVDGGPGREETQYF
-,TRBJ2-3,-,TRBV5-6,TGTGCCAGCAGCTTGGGCGGGGTGGCGACAGATACGCAGTATTTT,CASSLGGVATDTQYF
-,TRBJ1-5,-,TRBV2,TGTGCCAGCAGCGCACGGGGGGGCAATCAGCCCCAGCATTTT,CASSARGGNQPQHF
TRBD1,TRBJ1-4,-,TRBV19,TGTGCCAGTAGTTTAAGACAGGGATATGGTGAAAAACTGTTTTTT,CASSLRQGYGEKLFF
TRBD2,TRBJ2-2,-,TRBV10-3,TGTGCCACCGGGACTAGCGGGAGACACACCGGGGAGCTGTTTTTT,CATGTSGRHTGELFF
-,TRBJ1-1,-,TRBV7-9,TGTGCCAGCAGCTTAGGCGGAGGCGAAGCTTTCTTT,CASSLGGGEAFF
-,TRBJ2-7,-,TRBV7-2,TGTGCCAGCAGCTTAGAACGCTACGAGCAGTACTTC,CASSLERYEQYF
-,TRBJ2-1,once,TRBV7-2,TGTGCCAGCAGCCTGAGGGGACAACTATACAATGAGCAGTTCTTC,CASSLRGQLYNEQFF
-,TRBJ1-5,-,TRBV19,TGTGCCAGTAGTATAGATCAACCGAAGAGGTGGCCCCAGCATTTT,CASSIDQPKRWPQHF
-,TRBJ1-2,-,TRBV28,TGTGCCAGCAGGACCCCCGGGGGAAGCTACACCTTC,CASRTPGGSYTF
TRBD1,TRBJ1-1,-,TRBV5-4,TGTGCCAGCAGCTCTAACAGGGGCAACACTGAAGCTTTCTTT,CASSSNRGNTEAFF
TRBD1,TRBJ2-5,-,TRBV28,TGTGCCAGCAGTTTCCTGGACAGGCTCCAAGAGACCCAGTACTTC,CASSFLDRLQETQYF
-,TRBJ2-1,-,TRBV10-1,TGCGCCAGCAGCCCCGACAGCGACTACAATGAGCAGTTCTTC,CASSPDSDYNEQFF
-,TRBJ2-1,-,TRBV27,TGTGCCAGCAGTTTACTATTAGGGGGGGGGCTCTTGCAGTTCTTC,CASSLLLGGGLLQFF
-,TRBJ2-3,-,TRBV30,TGTGCCTGCGCCCGGTACAGTCGGACAGATACGCAGTATTTT,CACARYSRTDTQYF
TRBD2,TRBJ2-5,-,TRBV19,TGTGCCAGCGGACTAGCGGGGGTTCGGGAGACCCAGTACTTC,CASGLAGVRETQYF
TRBD2,TRBJ2-3,-,TRBV4-1,TGCGCCAGCAGCCAAGATCGGTTTAGCGGGGGGGGTATAGATACGCAGTATTTT,CASSQDRFSGGGIDTQYF
-,TRBJ1-4,-,TRBV5-4,TGTGCCAGCACCCCGGACCGCGCTAATGAAAAGCTGTTTTTT,CASTPDRANEKLFF